This is a list of T cell receptor beta chains from one sample in a study of blood T cell repertoires in COVID-19. The method was immunoSEQ multiplex PCR; TCRdb's version includes in-frame clones alone and lacks a portion of them. The profile shows approximately 100,000 clones, 70% to 85% of them singletons. Material: peripheral blood. These receptors came from a man aged 70-80 years with acute or convalescent COVID-19. Both conserved end residues are part of each CDR3. D genes are given only for firm matches. Some rows have no size entry. The others give once, few or many, or a class for an expanded clone.

clone size	D gene	V gene	J gene	CDR3 DNA	CDR3 protein
NA	TRBD2	TRBV6-5	TRBJ2-1	TGTGCCAGCAGTAGCGGGAGGATAAATGAGCAGTTCTTC	CASSSGRINEQFF
NA	TRBD2	TRBV9	TRBJ2-1	TGTGCCAGCAGCGTAGCTCCCGGGACTAGCGGGGGGAATGAGCAGTTCTTC	CASSVAPGTSGGNEQFF
NA	TRBD2	TRBV5-5	TRBJ2-3	TGTGCCAGCAGAGGGGGAGCGGGAGGGCTCGGGGCGAGGACAGATACGCAGTATTTT	CASRGGAGGLGARTDTQYF
NA	NA	TRBV12-3/TRBV12-4	TRBJ2-5	TGTGCCAGCAGTTTGAATAGACAAGAGACCCAGTACTTC	CASSLNRQETQYF
NA	NA	TRBV5-5	TRBJ2-7	TGTGCCAGCAGCTTGATGGCCACCTACGAGCAGTACTTC	CASSLMATYEQYF
few	NA	TRBV10-2	TRBJ1-6	TGCGCCAGCAGTGATCGTACCTATAATTCACCCCTCCACTTT	CASSDRTYNSPLHF
once	TRBD2	TRBV6-2/TRBV6-3	TRBJ2-5	TGTGCCAGCAGTTACCGGGGACTAGCGGGAGGACAGACCCAGTACTTC	CASSYRGLAGGQTQYF
NA	NA	TRBV25-1	TRBJ1-4	TGTGCCAGCAGTGAGGGGGGTCGAGAAGAAAAACTGTTTTTT	CASSEGGREEKLFF
few	NA	TRBV19	TRBJ2-1	TGTGCCAGTAGTAGCGGGATGGGGCAGTTCTTC	CASSSGMGQFF
few	TRBD1	TRBV6-4	TRBJ1-2	TGTGCCAGCAGTGACCTCCCAGGGGGCTTTGGTGGCTACACCTTC	CASSDLPGGFGGYTF
NA	TRBD2	TRBV6-5	TRBJ2-7	TGTGCCAGCAGTTACAGCGGGGCCAGGGTCTACGAGCAGTACTTC	CASSYSGARVYEQYF
NA	TRBD2	TRBV11-1	TRBJ2-7	TGTGCCAGCAGCCTCCTAGGTCAGCTAGCGGGAAACGAGCAGTACTTC	CASSLLGQLAGNEQYF
NA	NA	TRBV18	TRBJ2-1	TGTGCCAGCTCACCCCCCTCCCGGAGCTCCTACAATGAGCAGTTCTTC	CASSPPSRSSYNEQFF
NA	TRBD2	TRBV11-2	TRBJ2-5	TGTGCCAGCAGCTCGATCCTAGCGGAACAAGAGACCCAGTACTTC	CASSSILAEQETQYF
few	NA	TRBV15	TRBJ2-5	TGTGCCACCAGTGGTTCGACAGGTACTCAAGAGACCCAGTACTTC	CATSGSTGTQETQYF
few	NA	TRBV6-2/TRBV6-3	TRBJ1-4	TGTGCCAGCAGTTCGGACAGAACTAATGAAAAACTGTTTTTT	CASSSDRTNEKLFF
NA	TRBD2	TRBV7-2	TRBJ2-5	TGTGCCAGCAGCAAGGGACTAGCGGGGGCTCGGGAGACCCAGTACTTC	CASSKGLAGARETQYF
NA	NA	TRBV9	TRBJ2-7	TGTGCCAGCAGCGTGGACAGTTCCTACGAGCAGTACTTC	CASSVDSSYEQYF
NA	NA	TRBV29-1	TRBJ1-1	TGCAGCGTCCGGGACACAGGTGAAGCTTTCTTT	CSVRDTGEAFF
NA	NA	TRBV30	TRBJ1-6	TGTGCCTGGATGGCACAGAATTTTGCACCCCTCCACTTT	CAWMAQNFAPLHF
NA	TRBD1	TRBV2	TRBJ2-2	TGTGCCAGCAGTGAAGACCGGGACAGGGCGGTGCGAGCCGGGGAGCTGTTTTTT	CASSEDRDRAVRAGELFF
few	NA	TRBV7-9	TRBJ1-6	TGTGCCAGCAGCCCCCGTGCCCAGGGTAATTCACCCCTCCACTTT	CASSPRAQGNSPLHF
NA	NA	TRBV6-1	TRBJ2-1	TGTGCCAGCAGTGAAAGAGGGCATCTAAACCTCGCCTACCGGTCCAATGAGCAGTTCTTC	CASSERGHLNLAYRSNEQFF
NA	NA	TRBV5-1	TRBJ2-7	TGCGCCAGCAGCTTGGCAGGGTACTACGAGCAGTACTTC	CASSLAGYYEQYF
NA	NA	TRBV30	TRBJ1-1	TGTGCCGGTGAGTGGAACACTGAAGCTTTCTTT	CAGEWNTEAFF
few	NA	TRBV10-1	TRBJ1-6	TGCGCCAGCAGTGAGGGGGGCTATTCACCCCTCCACTTT	CASSEGGYSPLHF
NA	NA	TRBV7-3	TRBJ2-7	TGTGCCAGCAGCTTAGGCCCTAGCGCCTACGAGCAGTACTTC	CASSLGPSAYEQYF
NA	NA	TRBV5-1	TRBJ1-5	TGCGCCAGCAGCGCGGGGGACTTCAGCAATCAGCCCCAGCATTTT	CASSAGDFSNQPQHF
NA	NA	TRBV21-1	TRBJ1-2	TGTGCCAGCAGCACCGAGGAAAAGGCAGATGGCTACACCTTC	CASSTEEKADGYTF
NA	NA	TRBV11-3	TRBJ2-1	TGTGCCAGCAGCTTGCGGGACAGTTATAGCAATGAGCAGTTCTTC	CASSLRDSYSNEQFF
NA	NA	TRBV3-1/TRBV3-2	TRBJ1-2	TGTGCCAGCAGCCTAAGACAGAATTATGGCTACACCTTC	CASSLRQNYGYTF
NA	TRBD1	TRBV6-5	TRBJ1-2	TGTGCCGGGACAGGTCGTTGGGGGGACGGCTACACCTTC	CAGTGRWGDGYTF
NA	TRBD2	TRBV5-1	TRBJ2-3	TGCGCCAGCAGCTTGGGTAGCGGGGTAGATACGCAGTATTTT	CASSLGSGVDTQYF
NA	TRBD1	TRBV7-8	TRBJ1-4	TGTGCCAGCAGCTTAGCGAATATGGGGACAGTTAATGAAAAACTGTTTTTT	CASSLANMGTVNEKLFF
NA	NA	TRBV13	TRBJ2-3	TGTGCCAGCAGCTTCGGGACTCCGAACACAGATACGCAGTATTTT	CASSFGTPNTDTQYF
NA	TRBD1	TRBV5-1	TRBJ1-4	TGCGCCAGCAGCTTGGCTGCAGGGGGCTCCAATGAAAAACTGTTTTTT	CASSLAAGGSNEKLFF
NA	NA	TRBV6-6	TRBJ2-6	TGTGCCAGCTTCCGCTCTGGGGCCAACGTCCTGACTTTC	CASFRSGANVLTF
NA	TRBD2	TRBV2	TRBJ2-1	TGTGCCAGCAGTGAACAGCTAGCGGGGGCCTACAATGAGCAGTTCTTC	CASSEQLAGAYNEQFF
once	TRBD2	TRBV3-1/TRBV3-2	TRBJ2-1	TGTGCCAGCAGCTGGGGAGGGAGGCAGTTCTTC	CASSWGGRQFF
NA	TRBD1	TRBV7-9	TRBJ2-1	TGTGCCAGCAACCATCTCCGGGACAGGGGCCCACAGGGTGAGCAGTTCTTC	CASNHLRDRGPQGEQFF
once	TRBD2	TRBV6-2/TRBV6-3	TRBJ2-7	TGTGCCAGCAGTTACAGGCGGACTAGCGGGAGATTCCTAGACGAGCAGTACTTC	CASSYRRTSGRFLDEQYF
NA	NA	TRBV6-6	TRBJ1-3	TGTGCCAGCCGACGGGGCTCTGGAAACACCATATATTTT	CASRRGSGNTIYF
NA	TRBD1	TRBV10-1	TRBJ1-4	TGCGCCAGGACTTCGGACAGGGTGAGCAGGGAAAAACTGTTTTTT	CARTSDRVSREKLFF
NA	TRBD1	TRBV28	TRBJ1-5	TGTGCCAGCAGTTCCGGGACAGGGGGGTTGTGGAGCAATCAGCCCCAGCATTTT	CASSSGTGGLWSNQPQHF
NA	NA	TRBV30	TRBJ1-4	TGTGCCTGGAACCTTCCAGGGGTTTCAACTAATGAAAAACTGTTTTTT	CAWNLPGVSTNEKLFF
NA	TRBD1	TRBV6-4	TRBJ1-2	TGTGCCAGCAGTAATACAGGGGCCCCTGGTGGCTACACCTTC	CASSNTGAPGGYTF
NA	NA	TRBV30	TRBJ1-5	TGTGCCTGGGGCCCCGGGACTCAAGGATCCCCCCAGCATTTT	CAWGPGTQGSPQHF
NA	NA	TRBV25-1	TRBJ1-4	TGTGCCAGCAGTGAATTGAGGGGGAGGGGCCCTGAAAAACTGTTTTTT	CASSELRGRGPEKLFF
NA	TRBD1	TRBV28	TRBJ2-6	TGTGCCAGCACTCAGACAGGGCTCCCTGGGGCCAACGTCCTGACTTTC	CASTQTGLPGANVLTF
NA	NA	TRBV30	TRBJ1-1	TGTGCCTGCTTGACAGTGAACACTGAAGCTTTCTTT	CACLTVNTEAFF
NA	TRBD1	TRBV29-1	TRBJ2-2	TGCAGCGTCCTCCGGGACAGGGCTCACGGGGAGCTGTTTTTT	CSVLRDRAHGELFF
NA	NA	TRBV30	TRBJ2-1	TGTGCCTGGAGTCGTGGAGGGTACAATGAGCAGTTCTTC	CAWSRGGYNEQFF
NA	TRBD1	TRBV6-5	TRBJ1-6	TGTGCCAGCAGGCCCCGGGACAGGGGATCACCCCTCCACTTT	CASRPRDRGSPLHF
NA	TRBD2	TRBV4-1	TRBJ2-7	TGCGCCAGCAGCCAAGATCGGCGAACTAGCGTCTACGAGCAGTACTTC	CASSQDRRTSVYEQYF
NA	NA	TRBV5-1	TRBJ1-1	TGCGCCAGCAGCAACGGACAGACGAACACTGAAGCTTTCTTT	CASSNGQTNTEAFF